This entry describes one T cell receptor (beta chain). These data are taken from a study of blood T cell repertoires in COVID-19. Overall study: COVID-19 samples collected from the United States, Italy and Spain covered acute and convalescent phases. Sample material is recorded as cDNA or gDNA derived from T cells, B-cell-depleted T cells, or PBMCs.

CDR1 and CDR2 (germline): SEHNR, FQNEAQ (reference sequence). The germline V and J ends were trimmed by 5 bases and 3 bases, with 16 bases remaining between them. The CDR3 spans 15 residues. Source study methods: Amplification of reference gene primers provided the estimated nucleated cell counts. This table comes from immunoSEQ multiplex PCR, and its TCRdb copy is limited to in-frame clones, with some not included. V, J and clone size are taken as reported in that table, and D and trimming were inferred from the DNA itself. The sample records 200,000 to 300,000 clones, 83% being singletons. Sequencing was done on a sample of peripheral blood. The rearrangement joins TRBV7-9 to TRBJ1-2, with TRBD1 as a possible D gene (6 bases). This receptor was identified in a human donor in a cohort sampled during active COVID-19. The DNA for the CDR3 is TGTGCCAGCAGCCCCCGTGCGGGGGCGGACTATGGCTACACCTTC. Translation gives CASSPRAGADYGYTF.